This T cell receptor (beta chain) was found in a study of regulatory T cells in long-lasting Graves disease. Study-wide context: The study counted Graves' disease as persistent given over 5 years of antithyroid drugs and positive TSH receptor antibodies.

Study-level results: Relative to new patients (966), persistent patients exhibited greater sharing of public clonotypes (about 3,000). TRBV28 was favored in persistent disease, as were TRBJ1-2 and TRBJ2-5.

This clonotype has only a few counts. What it binds is not known. This sample's time point: persistent/refractory GD, antithyroid drugs over 5 years with positive TRAb. The TCR library was made from RNA that had been extracted from PBMCs in TRIzol. Blood from the periphery, approximately 10 milliliters in all, was drawn into EDTA tubes. The ends were cut back, 8 bases at V and 5 bases at J, with 18 bases in the middle. Germline V gives CDR1 MNHEY, CDR2 SMNVEV (reference sequence). This CDR3 has 14 residues. For TCR beta, libraries came from iRepertoire HTBI primers and Arm-PCR of CDR3 regions. TCRdb re-called the multiplex PCR reads with MiXCR, one entry per CDR3 protein. The sample lists 400,000 or so distinct CDR3 sequences; about 25% were seen once.

The sequence derives from a female donor with Graves disease. This rearrangement joins TRBV27 to TRBJ2-5; the D is unclear. Source: peripheral blood mononuclear cells (PBMCs), taken when the disease was refractory, from a patient treated with antithyroid drugs. The CDR3 protein is CASALLPPLETQYF. For the CDR3, the DNA is TGTGCCAGCGCCCTTCTACCTCCGTTGGAGACCCAGTACTTC.